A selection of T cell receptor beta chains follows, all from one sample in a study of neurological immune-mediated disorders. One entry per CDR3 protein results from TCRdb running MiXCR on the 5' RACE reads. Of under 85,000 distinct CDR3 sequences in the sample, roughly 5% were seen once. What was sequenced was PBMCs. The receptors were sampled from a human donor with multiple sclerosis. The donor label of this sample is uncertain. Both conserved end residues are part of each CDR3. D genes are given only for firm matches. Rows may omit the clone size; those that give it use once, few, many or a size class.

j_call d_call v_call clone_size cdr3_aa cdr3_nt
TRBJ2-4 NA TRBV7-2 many CASSLSRGNIQYF TGTGCCAGCAGCTTGTCCCGGGGGAACATTCAGTACTTC
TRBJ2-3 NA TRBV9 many CASSTRDFRTDTQYF TGTGCCAGCAGCACCCGCGACTTTCGCACAGATACGCAGTATTTT
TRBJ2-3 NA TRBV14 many CASSQWNTQYF TGTGCCAGCAGCCAATGGAATACGCAGTATTTT
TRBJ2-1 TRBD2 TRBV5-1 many CASSLTSGGHYNEQFF TGCGCCAGCAGCTTAACTAGCGGGGGCCATTACAATGAGCAGTTCTTC
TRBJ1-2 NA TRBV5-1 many CASREGVSNYGYTF TGCGCCAGCAGAGAGGGGGTTTCGAACTATGGCTACACCTTC
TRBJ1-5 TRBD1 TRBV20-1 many CSASRGDNQPQHF TGCAGTGCTAGCAGGGGGGACAATCAGCCCCAGCATTTT
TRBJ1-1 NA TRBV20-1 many CSARGLGDLGTEAFF TGCAGTGCTAGAGGCCTAGGGGATCTGGGCACTGAAGCTTTCTTT
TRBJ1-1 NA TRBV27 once CASSFDNRETEAFF TGTGCCAGCAGTTTTGACAATCGGGAAACTGAAGCTTTCTTT
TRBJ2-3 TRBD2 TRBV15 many CATAKTRTSGETTDTQYF TGTGCCACCGCGAAGACCCGGACTAGCGGGGAAACCACAGATACGCAGTATTTT
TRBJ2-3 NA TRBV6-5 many CASSYSTGRDTQYF TGTGCCAGCAGTTACTCGACAGGGAGGGATACGCAGTATTTT
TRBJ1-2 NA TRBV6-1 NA CASSESHRWGYTF TGTGCCAGCAGTGAATCGCACCGCTGGGGCTACACCTTC
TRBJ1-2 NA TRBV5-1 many CASKSTGLANYGYTF TGCGCCAGCAAATCTACAGGGTTAGCTAACTATGGCTACACCTTC
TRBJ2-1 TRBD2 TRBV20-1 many CSPTSGGYNEQFF TGCAGCCCGACTAGCGGGGGGTACAATGAGCAGTTCTTC
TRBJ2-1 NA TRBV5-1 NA CASSFYICSARAGPLDEQFF NA
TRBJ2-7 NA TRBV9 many CASSVEGGAGVDEQYF TGTGCCAGCAGCGTAGAGGGGGGGGCAGGGGTCGACGAGCAGTACTTC
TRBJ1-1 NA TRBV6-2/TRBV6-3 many CASSYWVPRTLKGPQRTEAFF TGTGCCAGCAGTTATTGGGTTCCGCGGACTCTAAAGGGACCACAGAGGACTGAAGCTTTCTTT
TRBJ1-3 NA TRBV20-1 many CSASRAATGNTIYF TGCAGTGCTAGCAGAGCGGCAACAGGAAACACCATATATTTT
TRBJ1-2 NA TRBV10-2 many CASSESKQLNYGYTF TGCGCCAGCAGTGAGTCGAAACAGCTTAACTATGGCTACACCTTC
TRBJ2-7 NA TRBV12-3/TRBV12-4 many CASSSRSEQYF TGTGCCAGCAGTTCACGATCCGAGCAGTACTTC
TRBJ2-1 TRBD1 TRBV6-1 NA CASTGGQGVWNNEQFF TGTGCCAGCACTGGCGGACAGGGGGTATGGAACAATGAGCAGTTCTTC
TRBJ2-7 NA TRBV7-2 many CASSLARFHYEQYF TGTGCCAGCAGCTTAGCGCGGTTTCACTACGAGCAGTACTTC
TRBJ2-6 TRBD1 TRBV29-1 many CSAVATYDRGQGGFAGANVLTF TGCAGCGCCGTTGCCACCTACGACCGGGGACAGGGGGGTTTCGCTGGGGCCAACGTCCTGACTTTC
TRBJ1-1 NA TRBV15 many CATSRDVAEAFF TGTGCCACCAGCAGAGATGTCGCTGAAGCTTTCTTT
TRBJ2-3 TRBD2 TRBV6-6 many CASSPSGGPSTDTQYF TGTGCCAGCAGTCCTAGCGGGGGCCCTAGCACAGATACGCAGTATTTT
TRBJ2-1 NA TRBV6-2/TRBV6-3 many CASSYLPGRGRAFNEQFF TGTGCCAGCAGTTACCTCCCCGGCAGGGGCAGAGCTTTCAATGAGCAGTTCTTC
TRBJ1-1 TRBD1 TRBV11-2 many CASSDRDRGITEAFF TGTGCCAGCAGCGACCGGGACAGGGGAATCACTGAAGCTTTCTTT
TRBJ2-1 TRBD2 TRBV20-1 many CSARLLLGLAGPYNEQFF TGCAGTGCTAGACTTCTACTGGGACTAGCGGGGCCCTACAATGAGCAGTTCTTC
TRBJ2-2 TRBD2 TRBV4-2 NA CASSRDGGFTGELFF TGTGCCAGCAGCCGGGACGGGGGGTTTACCGGGGAGCTGTTTTTT
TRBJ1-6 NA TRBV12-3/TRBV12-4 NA CASAVYINSPLHF TGTGCCAGCGCAGTTTACATTAATTCACCCCTCCACTTT
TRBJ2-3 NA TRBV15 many CATAKGAVSTDTQYF TGTGCCACCGCAAAGGGCGCGGTGAGCACAGATACGCAGTATTTT
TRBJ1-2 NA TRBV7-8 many CASSSLGAGEANYGYTF TGTGCCAGCAGCTCCTTGGGGGCAGGGGAAGCTAACTATGGCTACACCTTC
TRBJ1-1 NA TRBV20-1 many CSAAKTDNTEAFF TGCAGTGCTGCTAAGACGGACAACACTGAAGCTTTCTTT
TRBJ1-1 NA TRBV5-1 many CASSGGQSSTEAFF TGCGCCAGCAGCGGAGGACAGTCTTCCACTGAAGCTTTCTTT
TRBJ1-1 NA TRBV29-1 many CSGRTDMNTEAFF TGCAGCGGTCGGACGGACATGAACACTGAAGCTTTCTTT
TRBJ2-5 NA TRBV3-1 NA CASSREDTRETQYF TGTGCCAGCAGCCGGGAGGATACGAGGGAGACCCAGTACTTC